Shown below are 15 T cell receptor beta chains from a single sample sequenced in a study of blood T cell repertoires in COVID-19 (dated by TCRdb to the early 2020s). Receptor libraries were prepared by the immunoSEQ multiplex PCR assay. The clones in this table, taken by TCRdb from immuneACCESS, are in-frame only. Not every clone is retained; where verified, under half of the shortfall comes from an unresolved V gene, and the cause of the rest is unknown. The sample table lists about 250,000 clones, more than 70% of them with a count of one. In total, the top ten clones hold 6% to 6.5% of the sample. The specimen sequenced was peripheral blood. These receptors originate from a woman aged 25 to 39 with COVID-19, enrolled during active disease.

The chain employs TRBV11-2 and TRBJ2-3; D may be TRBD2 (6 bases). The germline V gene encodes CDR1 SGHAT and CDR2 FQNNGV. CDR3 length: 18 residues. The V end was cut by 2 bases, the J end by 1 base, with 19 bases between. DNA of the CDR3: TGTGCCAGCAGCTTAATTACCTCTGGGAGGTGGGGCACAGATACGCAGTATTTT. Encoded protein: CASSLITSGRWGTDTQYF. The full variable domain, its missing parts supplied by reference TRBV11-2 and TRBJ2-3, is EAGVAQSPRYKIIEKRQSVAFWCNPISGHATLYWYQQILGQGPKLLIQFQNNGVVDDSQLPKDRFSAERLKGVDSTLKIQPAKLEDSAVYLCASSLITSGRWGTDTQYFGPGTRLTVL.

In nucleotides, the CDR3 is TGTGCCAGTAGTATAAGAGGACAGGAGACCCAGTACTTC. Translating gives CASSIRGQETQYF. This chain uses TRBV19 with TRBJ2-5, with D possibly TRBD1 on 6 matching bases. The germline V and J ends were trimmed by 2 bases and 5 bases, with 9 bases remaining between them. Germline V gene data show CDR1 as LNHDA and CDR2 as SQIVND (reference sequence). The CDR3 is made up of 13 amino acids.

The chain couples TRBV24-1 to TRBJ2-5; 15 bases match TRBD2. Germline CDR1 is KGHDR and CDR2 is SFDVKD. The CDR3 extends over 19 amino acids. Trimming removed 3 bases from V and 5 bases from J; junction bases left unmatched: 12. CDR3 coding DNA: TGTGCCACCAGTGATGACGTACCGGGACTAGCGGGAGGAACGGAGACCCAGTACTTC. Residues: CATSDDVPGLAGGTETQYF.

The chain employs TRBV7-2 and TRBJ2-3, with 15 nucleotides matching TRBD2. V dropped 9 bases and J dropped 2; count of bases not matched to a gene: 3. The CDR3 sequence is 15 residues long. Germline-derived CDR1 and CDR2 are SGHTA and FQGNSA. CDR3 protein: CASGLAGGHTDTQYF. DNA for the CDR3: TGTGCCAGTGGACTAGCGGGGGGGCACACAGATACGCAGTATTTT.

The chain joins TRBV19 to TRBJ1-3; D is perhaps TRBD1 (5 bases). V lost 9 bases, J lost 0 bases, and 15 bases lay in between. The CDR3 contains 15 residues. Per the germline V gene, CDR1 is LNHDA and CDR2 is SQIVND (reference sequence). The CDR3 DNA follows: TGTGCCAGCCAGGCTCAGGGCCTCTCTGGAAACACCATATATTTT. Protein product: CASQAQGLSGNTIYF.

The rearrangement joins TRBV28 to TRBJ2-7; 12 bases line up with TRBD2. The CDR3 is 17 residues long. Germline CDR1 MDHEN, CDR2 SYDVKM. J lost 2 bases, V lost 7 bases, and 12 bases had no gene match. The CDR3 loop reads CASTATGWTSGAYEQYV. CDR3 nucleotides: TGTGCCAGCACCGCGACGGGCTGGACTAGCGGGGCCTACGAGCAGTACGTC.

The rearrangement links TRBV2 to TRBJ1-2, with D maybe TRBD1 (5 bases). Germline CDR1 SNHLY, CDR2 FYNNEI. V shed 7 bases and J shed 4 bases, with 13 bases lying between them. The length of the CDR3 is 13 residues. The CDR3 sequence: CASKFDSFYGYTF. CDR3 bases: TGTGCCAGCAAGTTTGACAGCTTCTATGGCTACACCTTC. Using reference TRBV2 and TRBJ1-2 for the parts outside the CDR3, the full variable domain is EPEVTQTPSHQVTQMGQEVILRCVPISNHLYFYWYRQILGQKVEFLVSFYNNEISEKSEIFDDQFSVERPDGSNFTLKIRSTKLEDSAMYFCASKFDSFYGYTFGSGTRLTVV.

The chain uses TRBV11-2 and TRBJ2-3; 11 bases are shared with TRBD2. This CDR3 contains 15 residues. Germline V gene sequence: CDR1 SGHAT, CDR2 FQNNGV. With 5 bases clipped from V and 6 bases from J, the junction kept 7 bases outside the gene matches. CDR3: CASSILAGGRDTQYF. In nucleotides, the CDR3 is TGTGCCAGCAGCATTTTAGCGGGAGGGAGGGATACGCAGTATTTT.

The chain recombines TRBV7-2 with TRBJ1-3; D is undetermined. CDR3 length: 14 amino acids. Germline CDR1 is SGHTA and CDR2 is FQGNSA. V was cut by 2 bases and J by 0 bases, with 5 bases left in between. The CDR3 here is CASSLTVSGNTIYF. CDR3 bases: TGTGCCAGCAGCTTAACAGTCTCTGGAAACACCATATATTTT.

The chain links TRBV11-2 to TRBJ1-1, with a possible D match to TRBD1 (5 bases). Germline V lookup: CDR1 SGHAT, CDR2 FQNNGV. The CDR3 is made up of 14 amino acids. V was pared by 2 bases and J by 5 bases, with 12 bases between. In DNA, the CDR3 is TGTGCCAGCAGCTTATCTCAGGGTCGAACTGAAGCTTTCTTT. Encoded protein: CASSLSQGRTEAFF.

The chain uses TRBV2 and TRBJ2-3; TRBD1 might be the D (6 bases). This CDR3 has 15 residues. V lost 3 bases and J lost 2, with 12 bases in between. Germline V lookup: CDR1 SNHLY, CDR2 FYNNEI. The CDR3 here is CASSEGRGNTDTQYF. DNA for the CDR3: TGTGCCAGCAGTGAGGGCAGGGGTAACACAGATACGCAGTATTTT.

This clone was recorded a few times. The gene calls are TRBV4-2 and TRBJ2-1; 14 nucleotides agree with TRBD2. V lost 0 bases to trimming and J lost 14 bases; unmatched junction nucleotides: 9. Germline CDR1 is LGHNA and CDR2 is YNFKEQ. This CDR3 spans 16 amino acids. In nucleotides, the CDR3 is TGTGCCAGCAGCCAAGATTTGAGGACTAGCGGGGGGAGGGAGTTCTTC. Amino acid sequence: CASSQDLRTSGGREFF.

V and J are TRBV9 and TRBJ1-1, with D possibly matching TRBD1 (5 bases). The CDR3 sequence is 15 residues long. V was pared by 0 bases and J by 0 bases, with 9 bases between. Looked up from germline, CDR1 is SGDLS and CDR2 is YYNGEE. CDR3 residues: CASSVGQHLNTEAFF. The CDR3 DNA reads as TGTGCCAGCAGCGTAGGACAGCACCTGAACACTGAAGCTTTCTTT.

This sequence joins TRBV30 and TRBJ1-5; D is undetermined. CDR1 is GTSNPN and CDR2 is SVGIG in the germline V gene (reference sequence). The CDR3 loop spans 12 amino acids. Trimming cost V 3 bases and J 5 bases, with 8 bases left between them. DNA for the CDR3: TGTGCCTGGAGAAGCGGCCATCAGCCCCAGCATTTT. Translated, it gives CAWRSGHQPQHF.

This chain joins TRBV5-5 and TRBJ2-5, with D perhaps TRBD2 (5 bases). Germline-derived CDR1 and CDR2 are SGHKS and YYEKEE (reference sequence). The CDR3 extends over 15 amino acids. Between the trimmed V and J ends, which lost 4 bases and 5 bases, there was a span of 18 bases. CDR3 region: CASSPEVGGGETQYF. The DNA of the CDR3 is TGTGCCAGCAGCCCGGAGGTTGGAGGCGGGGAGACCCAGTACTTC. The complete variable domain, with remaining parts taken from reference TRBV5-5 and TRBJ2-5, reads DAGVTQSPTHLIKTRGQQVTLRCSPISGHKSVSWYQQVLGQGPQFIFQYYEKEERGRGNFPDRFSARQFPNYSSELNVNALLLGDSALYLCASSPEVGGGETQYFGPGTRLLVL.